This T cell receptor beta chain derives from a study of vaccination and CD4 T cells after COVID-19. V lost 5 bases and J lost 5, with 21 bases in between. This CDR3 region has 17 residues. Germline V gene sequence: CDR1 MNHEY, CDR2 SMNVEV (reference sequence). The Oncomine TCR Beta short-read assay sequenced DNA from cultured CD4+ T cells. DNA came from CD4+ T cells after culture. TCRdb ran MiXCR on the PCR reads and lists one entry per CDR3 protein. In the table there are 10,000 or so distinct CDR3 sequences, around 50% of which are singletons. Treatment meaning: roughly 11-day PBMC culture with coronavirus spike peptide pools or control peptides (ViraFEST assay). The sample holds a few counts of this clonotype. Its cognate antigen is unknown.

The rearrangement links TRBV27 to TRBJ2-2; possibly TRBD2 for D (5 bases). This clonotype was obtained from a human donor who had recovered from COVID-19. What was sequenced was CD4+ T cells from blood, cultured in vitro. The CDR3 is CASSLRSAVVRTGELFF. CDR3 nucleotide sequence: TGTGCCAGCAGTCTACGCTCAGCGGTAGTTAGGACCGGGGAGCTGTTTTTT.